Presented here are 26 T cell receptor beta chains from one specimen sequenced in a study of T-cell reconstitution after alpha-beta-depleted transplantation in children. It was with unique molecular identifiers that the TCRbeta library was prepared. MiXCR was run by TCRdb on the PCR reads, yielding one entry per CDR3 protein. The table has 700,000 to 950,000 distinct CDR3 sequences, around 17% seen once; the top ten hold just under 5%. Sequencing used PBMCs, mostly from graft donor cells, obtained 360 days after TCRalphabeta/CD19-depleted stem cell transplant. The source is a male patient under 18 who had a stem cell transplant for acute lymphoblastic leukemia, so the T cells may come from the graft donor.

This clonotype was picked up a small number of times. The V call is TRBV3-1, the J call TRBJ2-7, with D hard to call. The CDR3 totals 15 residues. V lost 1 base and J lost 8, with 18 bases in between. The germline V gene encodes CDR1 LGHDT and CDR2 YNNKEL (reference sequence). CDR3 coding DNA: TGTGCCAGCAGCCAAGTTGGCGGAGACCCGTACCAGCAGTACTTC. Its translation: CASSQVGGDPYQQYF.

The rearrangement joins TRBV18 to TRBJ2-5; D gene unclear. Germline V gene sequence: CDR1 KGHSH, CDR2 LQKENI. With 1 base removed from V and 0 bases from J, the gap between germline ends came to 6 bases. CDR3 length: 14 amino acids. Here the CDR3 reads CASSPQRYQETQYF. CDR3 bases: TGTGCCAGCTCACCACAGAGGTACCAAGAGACCCAGTACTTC.

The chain joins TRBV19 to TRBJ1-5; the match to TRBD1 covers 8 bases. The length of the CDR3 is 15 residues. J lost 1 base, V lost 5 bases, and 4 bases had no gene match. The germline V gene has CDR1 LNHDA and CDR2 SQIVND (reference sequence). CDR3 DNA sequence: TGTGCCAGTAGTGAGACAGGGGAAAGCAATCAGCCCCAGCATTTT. This encodes CASSETGESNQPQHF.

V and J are TRBV5-1 and TRBJ2-2; 7 positions match TRBD1. The CDR3 runs to 15 residues. With V trimmed by 4 bases and J by 6 bases, 9 bases remained unmatched. Germline V lookup: CDR1 SGHRS, CDR2 YFSETQ. The CDR3 loop is CASSPGQVGSGELFF. The CDR3 DNA follows: TGCGCCAGCAGCCCCGGACAGGTCGGATCCGGGGAGCTGTTTTTT.

With respect to this clonotype: Likely a read error: the CDR3 ends without its conserved phenylalanine or tryptophan. The chain joins TRBV6-5 to TRBJ2-2; D uncertain. The V end was cut by 0 bases, the J end by 5 bases, with 7 bases between. Germline CDR1 reads MNHEY; CDR2 reads SVGAGI. The CDR3 has 14 residues. The CDR3 nucleotides are TGTGCCAGCAGTTACTCTGACCCGACCGGGGAGCTGTTTTCT. As protein: CASSYSDPTGELFS.

J is TRBJ2-5 and V is TRBV9; TRBD2 aligns across 8 bases. Looked up from germline, CDR1 is SGDLS and CDR2 is YYNGEE. Germline trimming cut 3 bases from V and 2 bases from J; bases unmatched to any gene: 9. The CDR3 is 16 residues long. The CDR3 here is CASSGLAGPPQETQYF. The CDR3 region has the DNA TGTGCCAGCAGCGGGTTAGCGGGACCCCCTCAAGAGACCCAGTACTTC.

The chain uses TRBV20-1 and TRBJ2-7, with D perhaps TRBD1 (5 bases). The CDR3 covers 14 residues. Germline-derived CDR1 and CDR2 are DFQATT and SNEGSKA (reference sequence). V was cut by 6 bases and J by 4 bases, with 19 bases left in between. CDR3 bases: TGCAGTGCCCTGATAAGGGGTGGTAAATACGAGCAGTACTTC. Translation: CSALIRGGKYEQYF.

The chain links TRBV9 to TRBJ1-2; D ambiguous. The CDR3 is 15 amino acids. Germline-derived CDR1 and CDR2 are SGDLS and YYNGEE. Trimming pared 4 bases from V and 0 bases from J, leaving 13 bases between. CDR3 in DNA: TGTGCCAGCAGCCCGGTAGGTGCCCCTAACTATGGCTACACCTTC. Amino acids: CASSPVGAPNYGYTF.

This clonotype showed up just a few times. The chain uses TRBV7-7 and TRBJ2-1, with 8 bases fitting TRBD2. This CDR3 is built from 16 residues. CDR1 is SSHAT and CDR2 is FNYEAQ in the germline V gene (reference sequence). V was clipped by 5 bases and J by 4 bases; unmatched bases: 10. CDR3 nucleotides: TGTGCCAGCAGCCAAAATCTAGCGGGCGGGTACAATGAGCAGTTCTTC. Its translation: CASSQNLAGGYNEQFF.

The chain is built from TRBV7-9 and TRBJ2-7; the match to TRBD1 covers 7 bases. This CDR3 has 14 residues. The trim removed 4 bases at V and 3 bases at J, leaving 6 bases unmatched. Germline-derived CDR1 and CDR2 are SEHNR and FQNEAQ (reference sequence). The CDR3 reads CASSSPGQIYEQYF. The DNA of the CDR3 is TGTGCCAGCAGCTCGCCGGGACAGATCTACGAGCAGTACTTC.

This clonotype was detected a few times. CDR3 sequence: CASSEPKPRSYNEQFF. The CDR3 bases are TGCGCCAGCAGCGAACCTAAGCCCCGCTCCTACAATGAGCAGTTCTTC. The chain uses TRBV5-1 and TRBJ2-1; D remains ambiguous. Looked up from germline, CDR1 is SGHRS and CDR2 is YFSETQ. The CDR3 length is 16 residues. Trimming stripped 4 bases from V and 0 bases from J, with 14 bases between.

The gene calls are TRBV5-5 and TRBJ1-5, with D maybe TRBD1 (5 bases). V lost 0 bases, J lost 5 bases, and 12 bases lay in between. The CDR3 sequence is 15 residues long. The germline gives CDR1 SGHKS, CDR2 YYEKEE (reference sequence). The CDR3 protein is CASSLAGFMDQPQHF. CDR3 DNA sequence: TGTGCCAGCAGCTTGGCAGGGTTCATGGATCAGCCCCAGCATTTT.

Ten or more counts support this clonotype. The chain uses TRBV5-1 and TRBJ1-5; weak D call: TRBD1 (6 bases). Germline assignment: CDR1 SGHRS and CDR2 YFSETQ. Between the trimmed V and J ends, which lost 3 bases and 1 base, there was a span of 8 bases. This CDR3 is built from 14 residues. The CDR3 loop is CASSWDTSNQPQHF. The DNA for the CDR3 is TGCGCCAGCAGCTGGGACACAAGCAATCAGCCCCAGCATTTT.

The rearrangement joins TRBV3-1 to TRBJ2-1, with TRBD2 as a possible D gene (6 bases). The germline V gene has CDR1 LGHDT and CDR2 YNNKEL (reference sequence). The CDR3 consists of 15 residues. Trimming pared 0 bases from V and 4 bases from J, leaving 10 bases between. This chain's CDR3 is CASSQDLAAYNEQFF. The CDR3, as DNA: TGTGCCAGCAGCCAAGACTTAGCGGCGTACAATGAGCAGTTCTTC.

This clonotype appeared a few times. The J gene is TRBJ1-2, the V gene TRBV24-1; D possibly corresponds to TRBD1 (6 bases). Trimming removed 12 bases from V and 4 bases from J, with 17 bases in between. The CDR3 is 13 residues long. Germline V lookup: CDR1 KGHDR, CDR2 SFDVKD. CDR3 amino acids: CAVRAGVGYGYTF. The CDR3 DNA is TGTGCCGTCAGGGCAGGGGTCGGCTATGGCTACACCTTC.

This chain links TRBV7-6 with TRBJ2-1; possible D gene TRBD2, 5 bases. CDR3 length: 12 amino acids. Germline CDR1 reads SGHVS; CDR2 reads FNYEAQ. Deletions cut 3 bases from V and 10 bases from J, with 10 bases between. The CDR3 coding sequence is TGTGCCAGCAGCTTCCTAAGCGGAGAGCAGTTCTTC. The encoded protein is CASSFLSGEQFF.

This clonotype has more than one count but fewer than ten. This chain joins TRBV20-1 and TRBJ1-2; 10 bases are shared with TRBD1. Germline V lookup: CDR1 DFQATT, CDR2 SNEGSKA (reference sequence). The V segment lost 3 bases and the J segment 4 bases; nucleotides outside the gene matches: 5. The CDR3 extends over 14 amino acids. CDR3 nucleotide sequence: TGCAGTGCTAGTGGGGACAGGGGCTTCTATGGCTACACCTTC. It codes for CSASGDRGFYGYTF.

V is TRBV11-1 and J is TRBJ2-1, with D perhaps TRBD1 or TRBD2 (5 bases each). With 1 base removed from V and 0 bases from J, the gap between germline ends came to 16 bases. CDR1 is SGHAT, CDR2 FQDESV, per germline (reference sequence). The CDR3 has 18 residues. The CDR3 loop reads CASSLVLVRESSYNEQFF. The CDR3 region has the DNA TGTGCCAGCAGCTTAGTTCTGGTCAGGGAGAGCTCCTACAATGAGCAGTTCTTC.

There are a few counts of this clonotype. This chain connects TRBV7-9 to TRBJ1-2; a weak D match, TRBD1 (6 bases). V was shortened by 11 bases and J by 3 bases, with 19 bases between the two germline ends. The CDR3 is 14 residues long. Germline CDR1 SEHNR, CDR2 FQNEAQ (reference sequence). Here the CDR3 DNA reads TGTGCCGGCCACATAGGACAGAACTACTATGGCTACACCTTC. Amino acids: CAGHIGQNYYGYTF. Full variable domain (missing parts from reference TRBV7-9 and TRBJ1-2): DTGVSQNPRHKITKRGQNVTFRCDPISEHNRLYWYRQTLGQGPEFLTYFQNEAQLEKSRLLSDRFSAERPKGSFSTLEIQRTEQGDSAMYLCAGHIGQNYYGYTFGSGTRLTVV.

This chain links TRBV10-1 with TRBJ2-5, with D possibly being TRBD2 (6 bases). This CDR3 contains 17 residues. Germline V gene lookup returns CDR1 WNHNN and CDR2 SYGVQD (reference sequence). V was cut by 0 bases and J by 1 base, with 15 bases left in between. The CDR3 sequence is CASSESRTGGTQETQYF. CDR3 coding DNA: TGCGCCAGCAGTGAGTCCCGGACTGGCGGGACCCAAGAGACCCAGTACTTC.

The chain couples TRBV4-1 to TRBJ2-7; 7 bases fit TRBD2. The CDR3 is 16 residues long. The germline gives CDR1 MGHRA, CDR2 YSYEKL. Trimming took 3 bases from V and 5 from J; bases not matched to a gene: 13. CDR3 protein: CASSHYPLETSNEQYF. CDR3 nucleotide sequence: TGCGCCAGCAGCCACTACCCCCTTGAGACTAGCAACGAGCAGTACTTC.

This clonotype was seen a few times. The chain is built from TRBV2 and TRBJ2-1; TRBD2 matches at 12 bases. This CDR3 has 16 amino acids. The J segment lost 6 bases and the V segment lost 8 bases, leaving 11 bases of the junction unmatched. Germline CDR1 reads SNHLY; CDR2 reads FYNNEI. CDR3 DNA sequence: TGTGCCAGCGGCGCAACACTAGCGGGAGGCTCCAATGAGCAGTTCTTC. Amino acid sequence: CASGATLAGGSNEQFF.

This clonotype was detected many times. The chain has TRBV5-1 and TRBJ2-2; D not resolved. The CDR3 is 15 residues long. CDR1 is SGHRS and CDR2 is YFSETQ in the germline V gene. Deletions cut 1 base from V and 5 bases from J, with 12 bases between. This CDR3 is CASSLKELGTGELFF. CDR3 DNA: TGCGCCAGCAGCTTGAAGGAATTGGGAACCGGGGAGCTGTTTTTT.

In this sample, this clonotype turned up a few times. This chain links TRBV5-6 with TRBJ2-1; a weak D match, TRBD2 (6 bases). In germline, CDR1 is SGHDT, CDR2 YYEEEE. This CDR3 region has 16 residues. Trimming took 4 bases from V and 2 from J, leaving 16 bases between them. CDR3 amino acids: CASSLRELAPYNEQFF. The CDR3 DNA follows: TGTGCCAGCAGCCTCCGAGAACTAGCCCCCTACAATGAGCAGTTCTTC. Full variable domain (outside the CDR3, taken from reference TRBV5-6 and TRBJ2-1): DAGVTQSPTHLIKTRGQQVTLRCSPKSGHDTVSWYQQALGQGPQFIFQYYEEEERQRGNFPDRFSGHQFPNYSSELNVNALLLGDSALYLCASSLRELAPYNEQFFGPGTRLTVL.

This clonotype was seen more than once but under ten times. V and J are TRBV4-1 and TRBJ2-7; TRBD2 agrees at 11 bases. CDR3 length: 16 residues. Germline-derived CDR1 and CDR2 are MGHRA and YSYEKL. V was pared by 0 bases and J by 7 bases, with 8 bases of the junction left unmatched. Written as DNA, the CDR3 is TGCGCCAGCAGCCAAGATGTAGCGGGAGGGCCGAGGGAGCAGTACTTC. It codes for CASSQDVAGGPREQYF.

The chain uses TRBV2 and TRBJ2-1, with 7 positions matching TRBD2. V lost 6 bases to trimming and J lost 9 bases; unmatched junction nucleotides: 8. The CDR3 runs to 13 residues. Germline V gene lookup returns CDR1 SNHLY and CDR2 FYNNEI. In DNA, the CDR3 is TGTGCCAGCAGGCCTGGACTAGATCCTGAGCAGTTCTTC. Translating gives CASRPGLDPEQFF.